These 25 T cell receptor beta chains came from one sample sequenced in a study of blood T cell repertoires in COVID-19. Data came from immunoSEQ multiplex PCR; TCRdb stores just in-frame clones and leaves some out. The repertoire has under 150,000 clones, less than 90% of them found once; the top ten carry under 2.5%. The sample was peripheral blood. The receptors derive from a man between 65 and 85 years old with acute or convalescent COVID-19.

The chain links TRBV10-1 to TRBJ1-5; 9 bases are shared with TRBD1. CDR3 size: 18 residues. Trimming cost V 6 bases and J 3 bases; bases outside gene matches: 15. Germline V gives CDR1 WNHNN, CDR2 SYGVQD (reference sequence). This chain's CDR3 is CASSAPTYRQGDNQPQHF. The CDR3 DNA is TGCGCCAGCAGCGCCCCGACTTATAGACAGGGGGACAATCAGCCCCAGCATTTT.

The chain recombines TRBV9 with TRBJ1-6; D remains unclear. V was trimmed by 1 base and J by 7 bases, leaving 9 bases between them. The CDR3 is made up of 14 amino acids. Germline values: CDR1 SGDLS, CDR2 YYNGEE. CDR3 nucleotide sequence: TGTGCCAGCAGCGTATATACGGGGAATTCACCCCTCCACTTT. Its protein product is CASSVYTGNSPLHF.

The rearrangement links TRBV7-9 to TRBJ1-1; TRBD1 matches 9 bases. Germline CDR1 SEHNR, CDR2 FQNEAQ (reference sequence). This CDR3 is built from 14 residues. J gave up 1 base and V 5 bases, and 2 bases lay outside the gene matches. CDR3 protein: CASSATGGNTEAFF. The CDR3 DNA reads TGTGCCAGCAGCGCGACAGGGGGGAACACTGAAGCTTTCTTT.

This clone was counted only a few times. The CDR3 sequence: CASSVDRGLQETQYF. The DNA of the CDR3 is TGTGCCAGCAGCGTGGACAGGGGGCTTCAAGAGACCCAGTACTTC. The rearrangement links TRBV9 to TRBJ2-5; 11 bases line up with TRBD1. From germline, CDR1 is SGDLS and CDR2 YYNGEE. This CDR3 has 15 amino acids. V shed 2 bases and J 2 bases; nucleotides not matched to a gene: 2.

The chain uses TRBV5-1 and TRBJ2-7; D perhaps matches TRBD2 (6 bases). In germline, CDR1 is SGHRS, CDR2 YFSETQ. The V and J ends lost 0 bases and 0 bases respectively, with 7 bases between them. The CDR3 has 14 amino acids. CDR3 in amino acids: CASSLVGSSYEQYF. The CDR3, as DNA: TGCGCCAGCAGCTTGGTCGGGAGCTCCTACGAGCAGTACTTC.

This clone was seen more than once but under ten times. The chain has TRBV6-5 and TRBJ2-3; no clear D. Germline V gene sequence: CDR1 MNHEY, CDR2 SVGAGI. V gave up 6 bases and J gave up 3 bases, with 10 bases separating them. This CDR3 comprises 13 residues. The CDR3 here is CASRERRTDTQYF. CDR3 nucleotide sequence: TGTGCCAGCAGGGAGAGACGGACAGATACGCAGTATTTT.

This rearrangement joins TRBV19 to TRBJ2-2; D unclear. Trimming removed 1 base at V and 4 bases at J, with 13 bases between. The CDR3 is made up of 16 amino acids. The V gene's germline CDR1 is LNHDA and CDR2 SQIVND (reference sequence). In nucleotides, the CDR3 is TGTGCCAGTAGTATAGCGTTACAGAGATTCACCGGGGAGCTGTTTTTT. Protein: CASSIALQRFTGELFF.

This clone was seen a single time. The J gene is TRBJ2-3, the V gene TRBV15; tentative D call: TRBD2 (7 bases). V was trimmed by 4 bases and J by 3 bases, leaving 17 bases between them. This CDR3 spans 16 amino acids. Germline assignment: CDR1 LNHNV and CDR2 YYDKDF (reference sequence). In DNA, the CDR3 is TGTGCCACCAGCAATGTGGGGGGGCGGGCAACAGATACGCAGTATTTT. This gives the protein CATSNVGGRATDTQYF.

The CDR3 region has the DNA TGTGCCAGCTCACCTCAGGGGGATTCTGGAAACACCATATATTTT. Translated, it gives CASSPQGDSGNTIYF. This chain uses TRBV18 with TRBJ1-3; 7 nucleotides agree with TRBD1. Trimming at V came to 3 bases and at J to 1 base, leaving 3 bases not matched to a gene. The germline V gene encodes CDR1 KGHSH and CDR2 LQKENI. There are 15 residues in the CDR3.

The V call is TRBV6-5, the J call TRBJ1-1; no clear D. CDR3 length: 15 amino acids. Germline V lookup: CDR1 MNHEY, CDR2 SVGAGI. V was pared by 0 bases and J by 0 bases, with 8 bases between. DNA for the CDR3: TGTGCCAGCAGTTACTCACCGGTAATGAACACTGAAGCTTTCTTT. Amino acid sequence: CASSYSPVMNTEAFF.

The V call is TRBV6-6, the J call TRBJ2-6; D is unclear. V lost 7 bases and J lost 0, with 13 bases in between. There are 16 residues in the CDR3. Looked up from germline, CDR1 is MNHNY and CDR2 is SVGAGI (reference sequence). The CDR3 DNA follows: TGTGCCAGCACTGATGTCGGTTCCTCTGGGGCCAACGTCCTGACTTTC. Its protein product is CASTDVGSSGANVLTF.

The chain uses TRBV30 and TRBJ1-5; TRBD1 is a possible D gene (5 bases). This CDR3 has 13 residues. The V and J ends lost 2 bases and 2 bases respectively, with 7 bases between them. Germline V gene lookup returns CDR1 GTSNPN and CDR2 SVGIG (reference sequence). As DNA, the CDR3 is TGTGCCTGGAGTACGGGGGGCAATCAGCCCCAGCATTTT. Protein sequence: CAWSTGGNQPQHF.

V and J are TRBV5-1 and TRBJ2-7, with 8 bases aligning to TRBD2. The V gene end was trimmed by 1 base and the J gene end by 1 base; junction bases not matched to a gene: 1. This CDR3 spans 14 amino acids. Germline CDR1 and CDR2: SGHRS and YFSETQ. The CDR3 region has the DNA TGCGCCAGCAGCTTGACTAGCGGTTCCTACGAGCAGTACTTC. Translated, it gives CASSLTSGSYEQYF.

The chain links TRBV29-1 to TRBJ2-2, with 7 bases lining up with TRBD1. V shed 4 bases and J 0 bases; nucleotides not matched to a gene: 2. The CDR3 has 14 residues. CDR1 and CDR2 (germline): SQVTM, ANQGSEA. The CDR3 is CSVVGTANTGELFF. DNA of the CDR3: TGCAGCGTTGTAGGGACAGCGAACACCGGGGAGCTGTTTTTT.

The rearrangement joins TRBV19 to TRBJ1-5; 7 positions agree with TRBD1. The CDR3 spans 14 residues. Looked up from germline, CDR1 is LNHDA and CDR2 is SQIVND (reference sequence). V dropped 6 bases and J dropped 4; count of bases not matched to a gene: 6. CDR3 bases: TGTGCCAGTAGACGGGACAGTCAAAATCAGCCCCAGCATTTT. This gives the protein CASRRDSQNQPQHF.

The chain uses TRBV5-6 and TRBJ1-1; D is undetermined. Germline V CDR1 and CDR2: SGHDT, YYEEEE. The ends were cut back, 4 bases at V and 0 bases at J, with 13 bases in the middle. The CDR3 length is 15 residues. CDR3 amino acids: CASSLHRVMNTEAFF. The CDR3 nucleotides read TGTGCCAGCAGCCTTCACAGAGTTATGAACACTGAAGCTTTCTTT.

There are a few counts of this clone. The rearrangement joins TRBV5-4 to TRBJ2-3; 11 positions agree with TRBD1. This CDR3 has 15 amino acids. After removal of 4 bases from V and 2 bases from J, the junction contained 3 bases not matched to a gene. Germline V gene sequence: CDR1 SGHNT, CDR2 YYREEE (reference sequence). The DNA of the CDR3 is TGTGCCAGCAGCCGGGGACAGGGGGTCACAGATACGCAGTATTTT. This sequence encodes CASSRGQGVTDTQYF.

CDR3 nucleotides: TGTGCCACCCAACAGGGCTCGAACACTGAAGCTTTCTTT. It encodes CATQQGSNTEAFF. V gene TRBV10-3 combines with J gene TRBJ1-1; TRBD1 is a possible D gene (6 bases). The CDR3 spans 13 residues. Trimming stripped 10 bases from V and 1 base from J, with 13 bases between. CDR1 ENHRY and CDR2 SYGVKD come from the germline V gene.

V and J are TRBV5-6 and TRBJ2-2; unclear D gene. The length of the CDR3 is 15 residues. Germline V gene lookup returns CDR1 SGHDT and CDR2 YYEEEE. V was cut by 4 bases and J by 6 bases, with 16 bases left in between. CDR3 coding DNA: TGTGCCAGCAGCCCTGGTCGGTCCACCGCCGGGGAGCTGTTTTTT. Protein product: CASSPGRSTAGELFF.

The chain's CDR3 is CASSPRGQLSNQPQHF. CDR3 DNA: TGTGCCAGCAGTCCCCGGGGACAGCTTAGCAATCAGCCCCAGCATTTT. The gene calls are TRBV6-6 and TRBJ1-5, with TRBD1 matching 7 bases. V shed 5 bases, J shed 0 bases, and the junction held 7 bases outside the gene matches. The CDR3 covers 16 residues. Germline CDR1 and CDR2: MNHNY and SVGAGI (reference sequence).

The chain recombines TRBV5-4 with TRBJ2-7; 9 positions agree with TRBD1. CDR3 length equals 15 residues. J was trimmed by 5 bases and V by 4 bases; bases with no gene match: 10. Germline-derived CDR1 and CDR2 are SGHNT and YYREEE (reference sequence). The CDR3 spells CASSEKGQGVNEQYF. The CDR3 DNA reads as TGTGCCAGCAGCGAAAAGGGACAGGGCGTCAACGAGCAGTACTTC.

This clone was observed a single time. This chain uses TRBV20-1 with TRBJ2-7, with 8 bases fitting TRBD1. The CDR3 extends over 11 amino acids. J was trimmed by 6 bases and V by 6 bases; bases with no gene match: 4. Germline V CDR1 and CDR2: DFQATT, SNEGSKA (reference sequence). The CDR3 here is CSAQQGGEQYF. In nucleotides, the CDR3 is TGCAGTGCGCAACAGGGGGGCGAGCAGTACTTC.

The chain joins TRBV19 to TRBJ2-1; perhaps TRBD2 as D (6 bases). Germline values: CDR1 LNHDA, CDR2 SQIVND (reference sequence). The V gene lost 6 bases and the J gene lost 7 bases, with 13 bases spanning the gap. CDR3 length equals 13 residues. CDR3 bases: TGTGCCAGTAGAGAGCGGGCCATGAATGAGCAGTTCTTC. It specifies CASRERAMNEQFF.

The chain carries TRBV28 and TRBJ1-4, with 9 bases matching TRBD1. Germline CDR1 MDHEN, CDR2 SYDVKM. V shed 5 bases and J 6 bases; nucleotides not matched to a gene: 4. The CDR3 totals 14 residues. The CDR3 bases are TGTGCCAGCAGTCCTTGGACAGGGGATGAAAAACTGTTTTTT. Its protein product is CASSPWTGDEKLFF.

The rearrangement joins TRBV25-1 to TRBJ1-2; D is possibly TRBD1 (5 bases). Trimming pared 6 bases from V and 7 bases from J, leaving 9 bases between. Germline assignment: CDR1 MGHDK and CDR2 SYGVNS. This CDR3 is built from 11 residues. The CDR3 loop reads CASRNTGGYTF. CDR3 bases: TGTGCCAGCAGAAATACAGGTGGCTACACCTTC.